A selection of T cell receptor beta chains follows, all from one sample in a study of blood T cell repertoires in COVID-19. The data were produced by immunoSEQ multiplex PCR, yet TCRdb's version contains in-frame clones alone and is incomplete. The sample gives fewer than 120,000 clones, nearly 80% of which show up once; roughly 17% is in the top ten. Input material: peripheral blood. Every receptor here comes from a woman aged 80 or older with active or convalescent COVID-19. The CDR3 runs from the conserved cysteine through the conserved F or W. The D gene is left open where the match is weak. Only part of the rows carry a size: once, few, many, or a class if the clone is expanded.

d_gene	abundance	j_gene	v_gene	CDR3nt	CDR3aa
TRBD1	-	TRBJ1-6	TRBV10-3	TGTGCCATCAGTGCTCGGACAGGGGGAGAATCACCCCTCCACTTT	CAISARTGGESPLHF
-	-	TRBJ2-5	TRBV5-1	TGCGCCAGCAGCTTGTCCCCACAGGGAAAAGAGACCCAGTACTTC	CASSLSPQGKETQYF
-	-	TRBJ2-5	TRBV7-3	TGTGCCAGCAGCCGATCGGGTGACGAGACCCAGTACTTC	CASSRSGDETQYF
TRBD1	-	TRBJ1-2	TRBV2	TGTGCCAGCAGTCACGCAGGGGGGAGCTATGGCTACACCTTC	CASSHAGGSYGYTF
TRBD1	-	TRBJ1-5	TRBV2	TGTGCCAGCAGGGCGACAGGGCACCAACCCCAGCATTTT	CASRATGHQPQHF
TRBD2	-	TRBJ2-7	TRBV5-1	TGCGCCAGCAGCTTGGTGCTAGCGGGAGATGGCGAGCAGTACTTC	CASSLVLAGDGEQYF
-	few	TRBJ1-1	TRBV7-9	TGTGCCAGCAGCTTACTTCAGTACACTGAAGCTTTCTTT	CASSLLQYTEAFF
TRBD1	few	TRBJ2-2	TRBV5-1	TGCGCCAGCAGAGAACTTACAGGGGAGTCCGGGGAGCTGTTTTTT	CASRELTGESGELFF
-	-	TRBJ1-3	TRBV5-1	TGCGCCAGCAGCTTGGATTACAGGGCGTACACCATATATTTT	CASSLDYRAYTIYF
-	-	TRBJ2-1	TRBV4-1	TGCGCCAGCAGCCAAGATAATTACAATGAGCAGTTCTTC	CASSQDNYNEQFF
-	once	TRBJ1-2	TRBV7-8	TGTGCCAGCAGCTTACTCAGGATTCCCCTCTATGGCTACACCTTC	CASSLLRIPLYGYTF
-	-	TRBJ2-1	TRBV11-3	TGTGCCAGCAGCTTTAGGGGCGCCCACAATGAGCAGTTCTTC	CASSFRGAHNEQFF
-	-	TRBJ2-2	TRBV7-9	TGTGCCAGCAGCTTAGGCCTCTCGGAGTTCGGGGAGCTGTTTTTT	CASSLGLSEFGELFF
TRBD1	-	TRBJ1-2	TRBV5-4	TGTGCCAGCAGCTTGGGGGGGGGACAGGGCAGGAGAGACTATGGCTACACCTTC	CASSLGGGQGRRDYGYTF
-	-	TRBJ1-6	TRBV3-1/TRBV3-2	TGTGCCAGCAGCAGCCGGACAGCCAGGAATTCACCCCTCCACTTT	CASSSRTARNSPLHF
TRBD1	-	TRBJ1-6	TRBV2	TGTGCCAGCAGTGGTTTCACTGTGGGACAGGGGCGTATACGTATCCACTTT	CASSGFTVGQGRIRIHF
-	-	TRBJ2-5	TRBV5-4	TGTGCCAGCAGCTCCGCTAGGGGAAGTAAGGAGACCCAGTACTTC	CASSSARGSKETQYF
TRBD1	-	TRBJ2-1	TRBV5-1	TGCGCCAGCAGCTTGGGACAGGGGGCGCCGGGATGGAATGAGCAGTTCTTC	CASSLGQGAPGWNEQFF
TRBD1	-	TRBJ2-1	TRBV28	TGTGCCAGCGCCCAGGGGGCCTCGACCTACAATGAGCAGTTCTTC	CASAQGASTYNEQFF
-	-	TRBJ1-3	TRBV4-3	TGCGCCAGCAGCCAAGAGAGTTATGTAGGGGTTGGAAACACCATATATTTT	CASSQESYVGVGNTIYF
TRBD2	-	TRBJ2-3	TRBV29-1	TGCAGCGCCGGGACTAGCGGGGGGGGCACAGATACGCAGTATTTT	CSAGTSGGGTDTQYF
TRBD1	-	TRBJ1-1	TRBV19	TGTGCCAGTACCTCGACAGGGGGCTGGACTGAAGCTTTCTTT	CASTSTGGWTEAFF
TRBD2	-	TRBJ2-3	TRBV3-1/TRBV3-2	TGTGCCAGCAGCCAAGCTTTATTAGCGGGAGTTATAGATACGCAGTATTTT	CASSQALLAGVIDTQYF
-	-	TRBJ1-5	TRBV12-3/TRBV12-4	TGTGCCAGCAGCCTTGACAGAAATCAGCCCCAGCATTTT	CASSLDRNQPQHF
-	-	TRBJ2-2	TRBV5-3	TGTGCCAGAAGCTTGGGTAAAAGCTCCAACGCCGGGGAGCTGTTTTTT	CARSLGKSSNAGELFF
TRBD2	-	TRBJ2-3	TRBV7-7	TGTGCCAGCAGCTTAGGGGGACTAGGAAGCACAGATACGCAGTATTTT	CASSLGGLGSTDTQYF
TRBD2	-	TRBJ2-2	TRBV20-1	TGCAGTGCTAGTAGGTCTAGCGGTTACACCGGGGAGCTGTTTTTT	CSASRSSGYTGELFF
TRBD1	-	TRBJ2-1	TRBV24-1	TGTGCCACCAGTGATATTGAGGGGGCCCCCTACAATGAGCAGTTCTTC	CATSDIEGAPYNEQFF
TRBD2	-	TRBJ2-5	TRBV5-4	TGTGCCAGCAGCGCGGCGGGAGGGCAAGAGACCCAGTACTTC	CASSAAGGQETQYF
-	-	TRBJ1-2	TRBV11-2	TGTGCCAGCAGCTCCGGGTTGAACTATGGCTACACCTTC	CASSSGLNYGYTF
-	once	TRBJ1-2	TRBV5-4	TGTGCCAGCAGCTTGACCGGGACACGTACTAACTATGGCTACACCTTC	CASSLTGTRTNYGYTF
TRBD1	few	TRBJ2-1	TRBV12-5	TGTGCTAGTGGGCGTGGACAGGGGGCAGATGAGCAGTTCTTC	CASGRGQGADEQFF
TRBD1	-	TRBJ1-1	TRBV11-2	TGTGCCAGCAGCATTGGGACAGGGAACACTGAAGCTTTCTTT	CASSIGTGNTEAFF
-	-	TRBJ2-1	TRBV7-2	TGTGCCAGCAGCTCGACAGGGCGGGGAGGCCACAATGAGCAGTTCTTC	CASSSTGRGGHNEQFF
TRBD1	-	TRBJ1-2	TRBV5-4	TGTGCCAGCAGCGCCGACGACAGGGTTGCTAACTATGGCTACACCTTC	CASSADDRVANYGYTF
TRBD2	-	TRBJ2-2	TRBV7-2	TGTGCCAGCAGCTTAGAGCCTAGCGGGTTGCGGGAGCTGTTTTTT	CASSLEPSGLRELFF
TRBD1	-	TRBJ1-1	TRBV28	TGTGCCAGCAGTTTATTAGGCAGGGGGTACACTGAAGCTTTCTTT	CASSLLGRGYTEAFF
TRBD2	-	TRBJ2-7	TRBV3-1/TRBV3-2	TGTGCCAGCAGCCAAGAGGTGACTAGCGGTGCAGCCTACGAGCAGTACTTC	CASSQEVTSGAAYEQYF
-	-	TRBJ2-1	TRBV19	TGTGCCAGTAGAGATCTGGGCCTACACAATGAGCAGTTCTTC	CASRDLGLHNEQFF
-	-	TRBJ2-7	TRBV5-1	TGCGCCAGCAGCTTGGTTCCCGGGGCCTACGAGCAGTACTTC	CASSLVPGAYEQYF
-	-	TRBJ2-7	TRBV7-9	TGTGCCAGCAGCTCCCTCGGGGGGCTCGAGCAGTACTTC	CASSSLGGLEQYF
TRBD2	-	TRBJ2-1	TRBV5-1	TGCGCCAGCAGCTTGGCCGGGCTAGCGGGAGTCCATGAGCAGTTCTTC	CASSLAGLAGVHEQFF
-	-	TRBJ2-1	TRBV2	TGTGCCAGCAGATCCCTCCATGAGCAGTTCTTC	CASRSLHEQFF
TRBD2	-	TRBJ2-4	TRBV7-9	TGTGCCAGCAGTCCCCTAGGGCGGGGGAGGAACATTCAGTACTTC	CASSPLGRGRNIQYF
TRBD2	once	TRBJ2-5	TRBV2	TGTGCCAGCAGTCCGACTAGCGGGAGAGGGGAGACCCAGTACTTC	CASSPTSGRGETQYF
-	-	TRBJ1-5	TRBV18	TGTGCCAGCTCACCCCAATTAAACAGGGATCAGCCCCAGCATTTT	CASSPQLNRDQPQHF
TRBD1	-	TRBJ1-2	TRBV6-5	TGTGCCAGCAGCGGGACAGACCGGTGGGGCTACACCTTC	CASSGTDRWGYTF
TRBD2	few	TRBJ2-3	TRBV27	TGTGCCAGCAGTTCGATGCGACGGGAGGGAGTCAAGAAGCAGTATTTT	CASSSMRREGVKKQYF
TRBD2	many	TRBJ2-7	TRBV6-2/TRBV6-3	TGTGCCAGCAGTTACTCCCTACTAGCGGGGGTCTCCTACGAGCAGTACTTC	CASSYSLLAGVSYEQYF
TRBD1	few	TRBJ1-5	TRBV28	TGTGCCAGCAGGACATCGGACAGGGAGAATCAGCCCCAGCATTTT	CASRTSDRENQPQHF
TRBD1	few	TRBJ1-3	TRBV18	TGTGCCAGCTCACCCGCGGACAGGGCTGGAAACACCATATATTTT	CASSPADRAGNTIYF
TRBD1	-	TRBJ2-5	TRBV4-2	TGTGCCAGCAGTCGTACCACAGGGGGCCAGATAGAGACCCAGTACTTC	CASSRTTGGQIETQYF